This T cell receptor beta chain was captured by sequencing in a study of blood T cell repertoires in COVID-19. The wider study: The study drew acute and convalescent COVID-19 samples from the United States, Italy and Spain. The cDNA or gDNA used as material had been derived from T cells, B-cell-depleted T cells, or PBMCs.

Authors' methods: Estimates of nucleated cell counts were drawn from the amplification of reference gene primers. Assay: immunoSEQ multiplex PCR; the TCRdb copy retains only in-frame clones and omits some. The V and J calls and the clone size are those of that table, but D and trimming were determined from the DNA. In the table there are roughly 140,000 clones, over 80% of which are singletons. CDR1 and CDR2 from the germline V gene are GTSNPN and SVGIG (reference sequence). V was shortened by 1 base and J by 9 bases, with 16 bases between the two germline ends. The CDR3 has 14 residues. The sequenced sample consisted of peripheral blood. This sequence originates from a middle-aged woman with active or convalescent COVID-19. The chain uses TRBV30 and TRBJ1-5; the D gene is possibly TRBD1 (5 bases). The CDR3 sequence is CAWSGSTGGGPQHF. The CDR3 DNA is TGTGCCTGGAGTGGATCTACGGGGGGAGGGCCCCAGCATTTT.